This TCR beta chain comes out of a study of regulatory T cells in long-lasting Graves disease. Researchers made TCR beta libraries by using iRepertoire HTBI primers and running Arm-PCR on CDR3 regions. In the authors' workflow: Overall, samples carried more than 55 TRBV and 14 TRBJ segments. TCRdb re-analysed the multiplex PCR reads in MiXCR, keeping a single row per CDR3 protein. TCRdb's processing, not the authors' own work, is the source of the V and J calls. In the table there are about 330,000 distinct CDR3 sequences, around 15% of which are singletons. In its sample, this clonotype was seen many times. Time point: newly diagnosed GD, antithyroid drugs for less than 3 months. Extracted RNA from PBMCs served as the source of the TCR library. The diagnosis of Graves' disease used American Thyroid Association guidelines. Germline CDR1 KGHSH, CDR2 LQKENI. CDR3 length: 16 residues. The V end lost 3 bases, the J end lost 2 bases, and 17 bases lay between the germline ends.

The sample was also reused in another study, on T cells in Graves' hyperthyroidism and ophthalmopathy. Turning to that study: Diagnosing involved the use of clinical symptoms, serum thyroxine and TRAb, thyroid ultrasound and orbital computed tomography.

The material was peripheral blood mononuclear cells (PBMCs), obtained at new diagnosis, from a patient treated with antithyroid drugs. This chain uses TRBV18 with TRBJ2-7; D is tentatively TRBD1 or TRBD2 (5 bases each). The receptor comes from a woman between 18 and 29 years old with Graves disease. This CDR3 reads CASSPQRGRQTYEQYF. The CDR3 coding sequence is TGTGCCAGCTCACCTCAACGAGGGAGACAGACCTACGAGCAGTACTTC. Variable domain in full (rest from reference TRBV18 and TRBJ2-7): NAGVMQNPRHLVRRRGQEARLRCSPMKGHSHVYWYRQLPEEGLKFMVYLQKENIIDESGMPKERFSAEFPKEGPSILRIQQVVRGDSAAYFCASSPQRGRQTYEQYFGPGTRLTVT.